These 27 T cell receptor beta chains originate from one sample sequenced in a study of blood T cell repertoires in COVID-19. Clones were sequenced by immunoSEQ multiplex PCR, and TCRdb holds only the in-frame ones, with some missing. Here the sample spans 100,000 to 150,000 clones, more than 70% being singletons. The sample taken for sequencing was peripheral blood. The receptors come from a woman older than 75 with acute or convalescent COVID-19.

The rearrangement joins TRBV5-1 to TRBJ1-5; the D gene is possibly TRBD1 (5 bases). V gave up 4 bases and J gave up 7 bases, with 18 bases separating them. This CDR3 is built from 15 residues. In germline, CDR1 is SGHRS, CDR2 YFSETQ. The CDR3 DNA follows: TGCGCCAGCAGCAGGGACGGAGGGAGCCGCCAGCCCCAGCATTTT. This codes for CASSRDGGSRQPQHF.

This chain connects TRBV6-6 to TRBJ2-7, with 7 bases fitting TRBD1. The CDR3 covers 14 residues. Per the germline V gene, CDR1 is MNHNY and CDR2 is SVGAGI (reference sequence). V trimming: 5 bases; J trimming: 2 bases; junction bases outside the gene matches: 6. As DNA, the CDR3 is TGTGCCAGCAGTATCCGGGACAGTACCTACGAGCAGTACTTC. Its translation is CASSIRDSTYEQYF.

The chain employs TRBV11-3 and TRBJ2-3; 14 bases map to TRBD2. The germline V gene has CDR1 SGHNT and CDR2 YENEEA. This CDR3 contains 16 residues. The ends lost 5 bases at V and 3 bases at J; junction bases unmatched: 4. The CDR3 DNA follows: TGTGCCAGCAGCGATAGGACTAGCGGGGGGACAGATACGCAGTATTTT. This gives the protein CASSDRTSGGTDTQYF.

V and J are TRBV5-6 and TRBJ1-1; tentatively, D is TRBD1 (5 bases). The V gene lost 3 bases and the J gene lost 0 bases, with 15 bases spanning the gap. This CDR3 spans 16 amino acids. CDR1 and CDR2 (germline): SGHDT, YYEEEE. Written as DNA, the CDR3 is TGTGCCAGCAGCTGGGGGGGACCGAATGTGAACACTGAAGCTTTCTTT. Protein sequence: CASSWGGPNVNTEAFF.

The V call is TRBV5-1, the J call TRBJ1-1; TRBD1 matches 7 bases. The CDR3 length is 16 residues. The germline gives CDR1 SGHRS, CDR2 YFSETQ. Trimming cost V 3 bases and J 0 bases; bases outside gene matches: 8. The CDR3 reads CASSWTGNHMNTEAFF. Here the CDR3 DNA reads TGCGCCAGCAGCTGGACAGGTAATCACATGAACACTGAAGCTTTCTTT. The whole variable domain, remainder taken from reference TRBV5-1 and TRBJ1-1, is KAGVTQTPRYLIKTRGQQVTLSCSPISGHRSVSWYQQTPGQGLQFLFEYFSETQRNKGNFPGRFSGRQFSNSRSEMNVSTLELGDSALYLCASSWTGNHMNTEAFFGQGTRLTVV.

This clone was recorded once. This rearrangement joins TRBV7-2 to TRBJ2-3; no firm D call. The V gene lost 4 bases and the J gene lost 0 bases, with 11 bases spanning the gap. The germline CDR1 and CDR2 sequences are SGHTA and FQGNSA. This CDR3 has 15 residues. The CDR3 spells CASSSLRGSTDTQYF. In DNA, the CDR3 is TGTGCCAGCAGCTCCCTACGCGGCAGCACAGATACGCAGTATTTT.

The rearrangement joins TRBV12-3 or TRBV12-4 to TRBJ2-3; D ambiguous. Trimming removed 4 bases from V and 2 bases from J, with 7 bases in between. The CDR3 is made up of 13 amino acids. CDR3 bases: TGTGCCAGCAGTTCCGACTTCACAGATACGCAGTATTTT. Protein: CASSSDFTDTQYF.

The rearrangement uses TRBV9 and TRBJ2-7; 7 bases are a match to TRBD1. The CDR3 covers 15 residues. Germline-derived CDR1 and CDR2 are SGDLS and YYNGEE. The J segment lost 4 bases and the V segment lost 4 bases, leaving 11 bases of the junction unmatched. CDR3 loop: CASSPTGNFVYEQYF. As DNA, the CDR3 is TGTGCCAGCAGCCCGACAGGGAACTTTGTTTACGAGCAGTACTTC.

This clone was seen just once. The J gene is TRBJ2-5, the V gene TRBV24-1, with 8 bases identical to TRBD2. Germline-derived CDR1 and CDR2 are KGHDR and SFDVKD. The CDR3 totals 16 residues. With 6 bases clipped from V and 7 bases from J, the junction kept 15 bases outside the gene matches. The CDR3 DNA sequence: TGTGCCACCAGTCCCCCCCACACGGGAGGGCCTGTGACCCAGTACTTC. It translates to CATSPPHTGGPVTQYF.

The chain employs TRBV27 and TRBJ1-2; perhaps TRBD1 as D (5 bases). Trimming removed 8 bases at V and 0 bases at J, with 10 bases between. The germline CDR1 and CDR2 sequences are MNHEY and SMNVEV (reference sequence). The CDR3 runs 13 residues. CDR3: CASSRTPNYGYTF. Written as DNA, the CDR3 is TGTGCCAGCTCCAGGACACCTAACTATGGCTACACCTTC.

This clone was counted a few times. J is TRBJ1-2 and V is TRBV19; D perhaps matches TRBD1 (5 bases). CDR1 is LNHDA, CDR2 SQIVND, per germline (reference sequence). CDR3 length equals 14 residues. Deletions cut 3 bases from V and 8 bases from J, with 16 bases between. The CDR3 coding sequence is TGTGCCAGTAGTATCGACAGTACTCTGTCGGGCTACACCTTC. It specifies CASSIDSTLSGYTF.

The genes are TRBV20-1 and TRBJ2-1; a possible D gene is TRBD1 (5 bases). This CDR3 contains 11 residues. CDR1 DFQATT and CDR2 SNEGSKA come from the germline V gene (reference sequence). V was shortened by 3 bases and J by 9 bases, with 9 bases between the two germline ends. The DNA for the CDR3 is TGCAGTGCTAGCAGGGAAAGTGAGCAGTTCTTC. It translates to CSASRESEQFF.

The DNA of the CDR3 is TGCGCCAGCAGCTTGGAGGGGGAGCAGTACTTC. The encoded protein is CASSLEGEQYF. The V gene is TRBV5-1, the J gene TRBJ2-7; tentatively, D is TRBD1 (5 bases). Trimming took 0 bases from V and 7 from J, leaving 5 bases between them. This CDR3 comprises 11 residues. Germline V lookup: CDR1 SGHRS, CDR2 YFSETQ.

V and J are TRBV19 and TRBJ1-5; D gene uncertain. V was trimmed by 4 bases and J by 7 bases, leaving 14 bases between them. The germline V gene has CDR1 LNHDA and CDR2 SQIVND (reference sequence). The CDR3 is made up of 14 amino acids. Here the CDR3 reads CASSTVHRGQPQHF. CDR3 in DNA: TGTGCCAGTAGTACGGTCCACCGAGGACAGCCCCAGCATTTT.

This chain uses TRBV2 with TRBJ1-3, with D hard to call. The CDR3 covers 12 residues. Looked up from germline, CDR1 is SNHLY and CDR2 is FYNNEI. V gave up 8 bases and J gave up 4 bases, with 9 bases separating them. CDR3 DNA sequence: TGTGCCAGCGGCGGCGGGGGAAACACCATATATTTT. This encodes CASGGGGNTIYF.

The gene calls are TRBV10-3 and TRBJ2-1, with 9 nucleotides matching TRBD1. Germline V gene data show CDR1 as ENHRY and CDR2 as SYGVKD. J lost 2 bases, V lost 4 bases, and 3 bases had no gene match. This CDR3 is 15 amino acids long. This CDR3 is CAISATGGTYNEQFF. CDR3 DNA sequence: TGTGCCATCAGTGCGACAGGGGGTACCTACAATGAGCAGTTCTTC.

J is TRBJ1-4 and V is TRBV7-6; D is undetermined. CDR3 length: 16 residues. Germline V gene data show CDR1 as SGHVS and CDR2 as FNYEAQ. Trimming took 5 bases from V and 0 from J, leaving 13 bases between them. The CDR3 sequence: CASSQSPGSTNEKLFF. CDR3 nucleotides: TGTGCCAGCAGCCAAAGTCCGGGGTCAACTAATGAAAAACTGTTTTTT.

The rearrangement uses TRBV19 and TRBJ1-5; D is undetermined. Trimming removed 3 bases at V and 8 bases at J, with 14 bases between. This CDR3 comprises 14 residues. CDR1 LNHDA and CDR2 SQIVND come from the germline V gene (reference sequence). CDR3 nucleotides: TGTGCCAGTAGTATTGAGGGAATGTCTGAGCCCCAGCATTTT. It specifies CASSIEGMSEPQHF.

The gene calls are TRBV18 and TRBJ2-1; D gene unclear. Germline-derived CDR1 and CDR2 are KGHSH and LQKENI. The CDR3 consists of 14 residues. Trimming pared 3 bases from V and 5 bases from J, leaving 11 bases between. CDR3 region: CASSPPRIHNEQFF. CDR3 nucleotide sequence: TGTGCCAGCTCACCCCCCAGGATCCACAATGAGCAGTTCTTC.

This sequence joins TRBV6-5 and TRBJ2-1; a weak D match, TRBD2 (5 bases). The V gene lost 0 bases and the J gene lost 7 bases, with 10 bases spanning the gap. Germline loops: CDR1 MNHEY, CDR2 SVGAGI. The CDR3 is made up of 14 amino acids. This CDR3 is CASSYSTQRNEQFF. CDR3 nucleotides: TGTGCCAGCAGTTACTCGACCCAGCGGAATGAGCAGTTCTTC.

V and J are TRBV18 and TRBJ2-3; 9 nucleotides align to TRBD2. J gave up 4 bases and V 6 bases, and 23 bases lay outside the gene matches. Per the germline V gene, CDR1 is KGHSH and CDR2 is LQKENI. The CDR3 is 20 residues long. The CDR3 here is CASSRTQGTVSGRPPDTQYF. DNA of the CDR3: TGTGCCAGCTCGCGGACCCAAGGGACGGTTAGCGGGAGACCCCCAGATACGCAGTATTTT.

The gene calls are TRBV5-6 and TRBJ2-4; tentatively, D is TRBD1 (6 bases). V shed 3 bases and J shed 0 bases, with 7 bases lying between them. The length of the CDR3 is 14 residues. The V gene's germline CDR1 is SGHDT and CDR2 YYEEEE. This chain's CDR3 is CASSSGVAKNIQYF. CDR3 bases: TGTGCCAGCAGCTCAGGGGTAGCCAAAAACATTCAGTACTTC.

The chain employs TRBV5-1 and TRBJ2-5; 9 positions match TRBD1. There are 15 residues in the CDR3. Looked up from germline, CDR1 is SGHRS and CDR2 is YFSETQ. V lost 7 bases and J lost 5; bases outside the gene matches: 12. The CDR3 region is CASAPGTGFWETQYF. The CDR3 DNA reads as TGCGCCAGCGCACCAGGGACAGGGTTTTGGGAGACCCAGTACTTC.

The V gene is TRBV7-9, the J gene TRBJ1-5; 7 positions agree with TRBD1. Germline V gene data show CDR1 as SEHNR and CDR2 as FQNEAQ (reference sequence). The V gene end was trimmed by 5 bases and the J gene end by 9 bases; junction bases not matched to a gene: 7. The CDR3 spans 13 residues. In nucleotides, the CDR3 is TGTGCCAGCAGCGTCGGAGGGGACAGGCCCCAGCATTTT. As protein: CASSVGGDRPQHF. The whole variable domain, filled in from reference TRBV7-9 and TRBJ1-5, reads DTGVSQNPRHKITKRGQNVTFRCDPISEHNRLYWYRQTLGQGPEFLTYFQNEAQLEKSRLLSDRFSAERPKGSFSTLEIQRTEQGDSAMYLCASSVGGDRPQHFGDGTRLSIL.

V and J are TRBV12-3 or TRBV12-4 and TRBJ2-2; 7 bases fit TRBD1. This CDR3 spans 13 amino acids. V trimming: 10 bases; J trimming: 5 bases; junction bases outside the gene matches: 7. DNA for the CDR3: TGTGCCACCATGACAGGGATGACCGGGGAGCTGTTTTTT. It yields the protein CATMTGMTGELFF.

The rearrangement links TRBV27 to TRBJ1-2; the D gene is possibly TRBD1 (6 bases). This CDR3 is 15 amino acids long. V was cut by 5 bases and J by 5 bases, with 18 bases left in between. Germline V gene data show CDR1 as MNHEY and CDR2 as SMNVEV (reference sequence). Here the CDR3 DNA reads TGTGCCAGCAGTCCATCCCGGACAGTATCTTATGGCTACACCTTC. Translated: CASSPSRTVSYGYTF.

This rearrangement joins TRBV6-6 to TRBJ1-1; D call uncertain. The germline V gene has CDR1 MNHNY and CDR2 SVGAGI (reference sequence). V lost 7 bases and J lost 0, with 12 bases in between. The CDR3 runs 14 residues. The CDR3 bases are TGTGCCAGCAACACGGGGAAAATGAACACTGAAGCTTTCTTT. This sequence encodes CASNTGKMNTEAFF.